This TCR beta chain is from a study of blood T cell repertoires in COVID-19 (TCRdb year 2020). About the study as a whole: Samples covering the acute and convalescent phases of COVID-19 were provided by collaborators in the United States, Italy and Spain. Where available, HLA class I and class II types were obtained from metadata supplied by the sample provider rather than from assay-based typing. Subjects who had been exposed to COVID-19, were actively infected with it, or had recovered from it provided the deeply sampled blood TCRbeta repertoires that made up the dataset. A freely available public database, intended as a resource for researchers studying the immune response to SARS-CoV-2, is where the repertoires were released. The samples were drawn from the first 160 participants of the ongoing ImmuneRACE study and from 950 to 1,500 subjects provided by 6 global collaborators. Sample metadata almost always included a de-identified subject ID, COVID-19 status, age in years and sex. The prospective study material was composed of cDNA or gDNA derived from T cells, B-cell-depleted T cells, or PBMCs. Study-level results and caveats: Clinical and demographic metadata were provided uncurated, with the amount varying by source and participant.

In this sample, this clone turned up a few times. No cognate antigen has been identified for it. Per-base quality was not reported, and no clone a single base away is much larger than it. Including cysteine and phenylalanine, the CDR3 has 14 amino acids. The retained sequence is limited to the CDR3, 42 bases, with the frame set at the first base. Unmatched junction bases come to 1, with V trimmed by 2 bases and J by 1 base. Taken from the germline V gene, the CDR1 and CDR2 loops are KGHSH and LQKENI. The collaborating institutions used their own protocols to collect whole blood in K2EDTA tubes. Collaborator samples were shipped for TCRbeta analysis as frozen whole blood, isolated PBMCs, or DNA extracted from either sample type. The immunoSEQ Assay, a bias-controlled multiplex PCR, was used to amplify TCRbeta CDR3 regions from genomic DNA. In the original analysis: The number of nucleated cells in each sample was estimated by amplification of reference gene primers within the assay. To quantify the absolute abundance of each unique TCRbeta CDR3 rearrangement, sequence reads were collapsed and filtered. For each sample, productive Simpson clonality was calculated by taking the square root of Simpson's diversity index across productive rearrangements. The table was pulled from immuneACCESS by TCRdb, which kept in-frame rearrangements only. Such tables lose some clones; where checked, under half of the loss comes from unresolved V genes, and the rest has no known cause. From that table come the V and J calls and clone size; the DNA was used to work out D and trimming. This sample lists 25,000 to 35,000 clones; 70% to 90% were detected once. The top ten clones comprise more than 4% of the sample.

This sequence was found in a man in his 70s with active COVID-19. Sequencing was performed on peripheral blood. The rearranged chain carries TRBV18 and TRBJ2-7; the central 8 bases match TRBD1. CDR3 loop: CASSPGTGSYEQYF. The DNA sequence is given as TGTGCCAGCTCACCAGGGACAGGTTCCTACGAGCAGTACTTC. Extended through the reference TRBV18 and TRBJ2-7 proteins, this CDR3 yields the full variable domain: NAGVMQNPRHLVRRRGQEARLRCSPMKGHSHVYWYRQLPEEGLKFMVYLQKENIIDESGMPKERFSAEFPKEGPSILRIQQVVRGDSAAYFCASSPGTGSYEQYFGPGTRLTVT.